The next 26 T cell receptor beta chains were all read from a single sample in a study of Ad26.COV2.S vaccination and SARS-CoV-2 variants. Stated treatment: 19 received Ad26.COV2.S at low or high dose, single or two shots; several received placebo; per-sample allocation not given. Sampling took place 63 days after the first vaccine or placebo injection. The data were produced by immunoSEQ multiplex PCR, yet TCRdb's version contains in-frame clones alone and is incomplete. The table lists hundreds of thousands of clones, 80% to 95% of them singletons. The sequencing here drew on peripheral blood, taken in a trial of Ad26.COV2.S vaccine versus placebo. The receptors shown here come from a person aged 18-60 years who received the Ad26.COV2.S COVID-19 vaccine or a placebo.

This clone was seen only once. The rearrangement joins TRBV29-1 to TRBJ2-7; 10 nucleotides agree with TRBD2. The CDR3 sequence is 12 residues long. The junction had 7 bases not matched to a gene; V was cut back by 3 bases and J by 11 bases. From germline, CDR1 is SQVTM and CDR2 ANQGSEA. CDR3 DNA: TGCAGCGTTGAGATAGCGGGAGGCCCCAAGTACTTC. Its translation: CSVEIAGGPKYF.

The chain employs TRBV10-2 and TRBJ2-2; the match to TRBD2 covers 8 bases. The CDR3 is 15 amino acids. Germline V gene lookup returns CDR1 WSHSY and CDR2 SAAADI. With V trimmed by 3 bases and J by 1 base, 1 base remained unmatched. Here the CDR3 reads CASSDLAGNTGELFF. The CDR3 region has the DNA TGCGCCAGCAGTGACCTAGCGGGGAACACCGGGGAGCTGTTTTTT.

The rearrangement joins TRBV7-8 to TRBJ1-2; a possible D gene is TRBD1 (5 bases). Germline CDR1 SGHVS, CDR2 FQNEAQ. The CDR3 covers 14 residues. V was shortened by 5 bases and J by 8 bases, with 18 bases between the two germline ends. CDR3 DNA sequence: TGTGCCAGCAGCCACGAACTGAGGGGAGGCGGCTACACCTTC. Protein sequence: CASSHELRGGGYTF.

The rearrangement uses TRBV19 and TRBJ2-1; possibly TRBD1 for D (5 bases). Trimming removed 3 bases at V and 7 bases at J, with 10 bases between. Looked up from germline, CDR1 is LNHDA and CDR2 is SQIVND (reference sequence). CDR3 length equals 13 residues. The DNA of the CDR3 is TGTGCCAGTAGTATGGGGCTTGGGAATGAGCAGTTCTTC. Its translation is CASSMGLGNEQFF.

The gene calls are TRBV19 and TRBJ1-1; D possibly corresponds to TRBD1 (5 bases). V lost 5 bases and J lost 4, with 14 bases in between. CDR3 length equals 14 residues. Germline V gives CDR1 LNHDA, CDR2 SQIVND (reference sequence). In DNA form, the CDR3 reads TGTGCCAGTAGTCCCCCGGGACGAACCACTGAAGCTTTCTTT. It specifies CASSPPGRTTEAFF.

V usage is TRBV4-2 and J usage is TRBJ2-3, with TRBD2 matching 7 bases. The J segment lost 5 bases and the V segment lost 0 bases, leaving 8 bases of the junction unmatched. This CDR3 has 16 residues. Germline V gene sequence: CDR1 LGHNA, CDR2 YNFKEQ. CDR3 nucleotides: TGTGCCAGCAGCCAAGATTCAAGCGGGATGGGAGATACGCAGTATTTT. This encodes CASSQDSSGMGDTQYF.

J is TRBJ1-5 and V is TRBV19; D is perhaps TRBD1 (5 bases). The CDR3 is 13 amino acids. Germline values: CDR1 LNHDA, CDR2 SQIVND (reference sequence). The V and J ends lost 5 bases and 0 bases respectively, with 5 bases between them. The CDR3 region has the DNA TGTGCCAGTAGTGGGGGTAGCAATCAGCCCCAGCATTTT. This translates into CASSGGSNQPQHF. Supplemented by reference TRBV19 and TRBJ1-5, the full variable domain reads DGGITQSPKYLFRKEGQNVTLSCEQNLNHDAMYWYRQDPGQGLRLIYYSQIVNDFQKGDIAEGYSVSREKKESFPLTVTSAQKNPTAFYLCASSGGSNQPQHFGDGTRLSIL.

CDR3 DNA sequence: TGTGCCAGCTCACCACGGCTCGGCAGAATGGGGGACATTCAGTACTTC. It codes for CASSPRLGRMGDIQYF. The V gene is TRBV18, the J gene TRBJ2-4; D may be TRBD1 or TRBD2 (5 bases each). Germline V gene sequence: CDR1 KGHSH, CDR2 LQKENI. V lost 1 base, J lost 8 bases, and 18 bases lay in between. The CDR3 has 16 residues.

The chain has TRBV30 and TRBJ1-1, with D perhaps matching TRBD1 (5 bases). There are 16 residues in the CDR3. Per the germline V gene, CDR1 is GTSNPN and CDR2 is SVGIG (reference sequence). Between the trimmed V and J ends, which lost 0 bases and 6 bases, there was a span of 20 bases. CDR3 sequence: CAWSVRGQGLSAEAFF. The DNA for the CDR3 is TGTGCCTGGAGTGTAAGGGGCCAAGGGTTGAGCGCTGAAGCTTTCTTT.

The chain joins TRBV27 to TRBJ2-7, with 7 bases lining up with TRBD1. The CDR3 runs to 15 residues. Unmatched junction bases numbered 6, after V lost 3 bases and J lost 1 base. Per germline, CDR1 MNHEY and CDR2 SMNVEV (reference sequence). The CDR3 sequence: CASSLRGGKSYEQYF. DNA of the CDR3: TGTGCCAGCAGTTTGCGAGGGGGCAAGTCCTACGAGCAGTACTTC.

The chain couples TRBV5-4 to TRBJ1-1; no clear D gene. Trimming left V 1 base short and J 5 bases short, with 6 bases between. The CDR3 totals 12 residues. Germline CDR1 reads SGHNT; CDR2 reads YYREEE (reference sequence). For the CDR3, the DNA is TGTGCCAGCAGCTTGTCCGGTACTGAAGCTTTCTTT. Amino acid sequence: CASSLSGTEAFF.

The J gene is TRBJ2-1, the V gene TRBV5-8; D may be TRBD1 or TRBD2 (5 bases each). The CDR3 totals 13 residues. Trimming stripped 4 bases from V and 8 bases from J, with 13 bases between. Germline CDR1 and CDR2: SGHTS and YDEGEE. The CDR3 region is CASSNLRGYEQFF. The DNA of the CDR3 is TGTGCCAGCAGCAACCTGAGGGGTTATGAGCAGTTCTTC.

The chain recombines TRBV25-1 with TRBJ2-4; tentatively, D is TRBD2 (5 bases). The CDR3 runs to 16 residues. V was clipped by 5 bases and J by 1 base, with 15 bases between them. Germline-derived CDR1 and CDR2 are MGHDK and SYGVNS. CDR3 loop: CASSIQEGGAKNIQYF. CDR3 DNA: TGTGCCAGCAGTATCCAAGAAGGCGGGGCCAAAAACATTCAGTACTTC.

This rearrangement joins TRBV5-1 to TRBJ2-2; 8 bases agree with TRBD2. In germline, CDR1 is SGHRS, CDR2 YFSETQ. After removal of 3 bases from V and 7 bases from J, the junction contained 14 bases not matched to a gene. The CDR3 has 17 amino acids. The CDR3 DNA sequence: TGCGCCAGCAGCTCCGGACTAGCCGGGTTGGGGGACGGGGAGCTGTTTTTT. This gives the protein CASSSGLAGLGDGELFF.

The chain couples TRBV6-6 to TRBJ2-3, with 9 bases that match TRBD2. Trimming removed 6 bases from V and 6 bases from J; junction bases left unmatched: 13. The CDR3 covers 16 residues. Germline-derived CDR1 and CDR2 are MNHNY and SVGAGI (reference sequence). CDR3 coding DNA: TGTGCCAGCAGCCCCTCAGTGGGACTAGCAGGCGATACGCAGTATTTT. It yields the protein CASSPSVGLAGDTQYF.

This clone was detected only once. The chain combines TRBV6-5 with TRBJ1-5; D not certain. The CDR3 covers 13 residues. V was pared by 0 bases and J by 6 bases, with 6 bases between. Germline CDR1 is MNHEY and CDR2 is SVGAGI. The CDR3 spells CASSYSRFQPQHF. For the CDR3, the DNA is TGTGCCAGCAGTTACTCGAGGTTTCAGCCCCAGCATTTT.

V and J are TRBV30 and TRBJ2-2; TRBD2 matches at 7 bases. Germline V gene data show CDR1 as GTSNPN and CDR2 as SVGIG (reference sequence). The CDR3 length is 16 residues. Trimming took 0 bases from V and 1 from J; bases not matched to a gene: 5. The CDR3 reads CAWSVFRGRNTGELFF. DNA for the CDR3: TGTGCCTGGAGTGTATTTCGCGGGAGGAACACCGGGGAGCTGTTTTTT.

The V call is TRBV15, the J call TRBJ2-1, with 14 positions matching TRBD2. CDR3 size: 17 residues. The germline V gene encodes CDR1 LNHNV and CDR2 YYDKDF (reference sequence). Trimming took 4 bases from V and 10 from J; bases not matched to a gene: 12. The CDR3 DNA is TGTGCCACCAGCACCAACTCGGGACTAGCGGGAGAGTACGAGCAGTTCTTC. Amino acid sequence: CATSTNSGLAGEYEQFF.

This CDR3 reads CASSLLGRADGELFF. The CDR3 region has the DNA TGTGCCAGCAGCTTGTTGGGCAGGGCGGACGGGGAGCTGTTTTTT. The chain recombines TRBV5-6 with TRBJ2-2; possible D gene TRBD1, 5 bases. Trimming took off 1 base at V and 7 bases at J, with 14 bases between the two ends. There are 15 residues in the CDR3. Germline V gene data show CDR1 as SGHDT and CDR2 as YYEEEE.

In this sample, this clone turned up once. The CDR3 sequence is CSVEQGGAFF. The CDR3 DNA reads as TGCAGCGTTGAGCAGGGGGGAGCTTTCTTT. V usage is TRBV29-1 and J usage is TRBJ1-1; 7 bases map to TRBD1. Looked up from germline, CDR1 is SQVTM and CDR2 is ANQGSEA. CDR3 size: 10 residues. Losses at the gene ends were 3 bases for V and 10 bases for J; bases not matched to a gene: 2.

The V gene is TRBV7-2, the J gene TRBJ2-2; D is unresolved. CDR1 is SGHTA and CDR2 is FQGNSA in the germline V gene. V was pared by 5 bases and J by 0 bases, with 10 bases between. The CDR3 is 15 residues long. CDR3: CASSLKVSNTGELFF. The CDR3 DNA reads as TGTGCCAGCAGCCTAAAGGTGTCGAACACCGGGGAGCTGTTTTTT. The full variable domain, in which reference TRBV7-2 and TRBJ2-2 provide the parts outside the CDR3, is GAGVSQSPSNKVTEKGKDVELRCDPISGHTALYWYRQSLGQGLEFLIYFQGNSAPDKSGLPSDRFSAERTGGSVSTLTIQRTQQEDSAVYLCASSLKVSNTGELFFGEGSRLTVL.

CDR3 in amino acids: CASSSGMSTDTQYF. Written as DNA, the CDR3 is TGTGCCAGCTCTAGCGGGATGAGCACAGATACGCAGTATTTT. V gene TRBV7-8 combines with J gene TRBJ2-3; 9 bases align to TRBD2. This CDR3 has 14 amino acids. With 8 bases clipped from V and 0 bases from J, the junction kept 3 bases outside the gene matches. Per the germline V gene, CDR1 is SGHVS and CDR2 is FQNEAQ.

The chain has TRBV5-4 and TRBJ2-1, with D uncertain. Trimming removed 4 bases from V and 5 bases from J, with 7 bases in between. Germline lookup yields CDR1 SGHNT and CDR2 YYREEE (reference sequence). CDR3 length: 12 residues. The CDR3 loop reads CASSLLNNEQFF. The CDR3 coding sequence is TGTGCCAGCAGCCTCCTTAACAATGAGCAGTTCTTC.

The CDR3 reads CASAQGLWAEKLFF. CDR3 DNA: TGTGCCAGTGCACAGGGTTTGTGGGCTGAAAAACTGTTTTTT. The J gene is TRBJ1-4, the V gene TRBV19; a weak D match, TRBD1 (6 bases). Trimming stripped 8 bases from V and 7 bases from J, with 17 bases between. Germline V lookup: CDR1 LNHDA, CDR2 SQIVND (reference sequence). The CDR3 has 14 amino acids. The variable domain in full, with the rest retrieved from reference TRBV19 and TRBJ1-4, is DGGITQSPKYLFRKEGQNVTLSCEQNLNHDAMYWYRQDPGQGLRLIYYSQIVNDFQKGDIAEGYSVSREKKESFPLTVTSAQKNPTAFYLCASAQGLWAEKLFFGSGTQLSVL.

The CDR3 bases are TGTGCCAGCAGCCAAGCTCGGACTCAGAACAATGAGCAGTTCTTC. It yields the protein CASSQARTQNNEQFF. The chain has TRBV7-2 and TRBJ2-1, with D maybe TRBD2 (5 bases). Trimming took 5 bases from V and 5 from J, leaving 16 bases between them. The CDR3 contains 15 residues. Germline V gene data show CDR1 as SGHTA and CDR2 as FQGNSA.

V is TRBV7-2 and J is TRBJ2-7; possibly TRBD1 for D (5 bases). CDR3 length: 14 residues. The germline V gene encodes CDR1 SGHTA and CDR2 FQGNSA. Trimming took 1 base from V and 2 from J, leaving 9 bases between them. CDR3 region: CASSLGRVAYEQYF. In DNA, the CDR3 is TGTGCCAGCAGCTTAGGCAGGGTTGCCTACGAGCAGTACTTC.